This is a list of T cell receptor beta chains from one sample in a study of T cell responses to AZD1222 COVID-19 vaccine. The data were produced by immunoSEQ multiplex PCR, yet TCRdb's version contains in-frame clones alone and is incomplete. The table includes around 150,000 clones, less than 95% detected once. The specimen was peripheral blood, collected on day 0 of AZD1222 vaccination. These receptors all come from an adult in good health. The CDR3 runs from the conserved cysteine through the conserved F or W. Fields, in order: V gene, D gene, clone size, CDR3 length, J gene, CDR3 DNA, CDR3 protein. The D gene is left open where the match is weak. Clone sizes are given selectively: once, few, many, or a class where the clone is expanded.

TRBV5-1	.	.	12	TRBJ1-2	TGCGCCAGCAGCTTGGGGCCGGGAGGCTACACCTTC	CASSLGPGGYTF
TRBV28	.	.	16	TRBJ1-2	TGTGCCAGCAGGGATCCAGTCGGAGGAACAAACTATGGCTACACCTTC	CASRDPVGGTNYGYTF
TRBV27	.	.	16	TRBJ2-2	TGTGCCAGCAGTTTATCAGTCGGGATGGGCACCGGGGAGCTGTTTTTT	CASSLSVGMGTGELFF
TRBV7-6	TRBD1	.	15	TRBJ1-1	TGTGCCAGCAGCTTGACAGGGGGCCATAACACTGAAGCTTTCTTT	CASSLTGGHNTEAFF
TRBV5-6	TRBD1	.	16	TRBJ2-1	TGTGCCAGCAGCTTTGAGGGACAGGGCCTCTACAATGAGCAGTTCTTC	CASSFEGQGLYNEQFF
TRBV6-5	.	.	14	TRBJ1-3	TGTGCCAGCAGCCCCGGGACAATTGGAAACACCATATATTTT	CASSPGTIGNTIYF
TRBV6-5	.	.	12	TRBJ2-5	TGTGCCAGCAGTACAGGGACGGAGACCCAGTACTTC	CASSTGTETQYF
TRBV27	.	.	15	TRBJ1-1	TGTGCCAGCAGTTTTGGGGGGGGAGGAACGGCTGAAGCTTTCTTT	CASSFGGGGTAEAFF
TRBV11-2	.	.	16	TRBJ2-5	TGTGCCAGCAGCCCAGGTCGCGGCGGGACCCGAGAGACCCAGTACTTC	CASSPGRGGTRETQYF
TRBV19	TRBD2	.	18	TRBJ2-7	TGTGCCAGTAGTAAAGGGGCTAGCGGGAGGGCCTTCTCCTACGAGCAGTACTTC	CASSKGASGRAFSYEQYF
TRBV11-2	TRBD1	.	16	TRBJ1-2	TGTGCCAGCAGCTTAGTCGGGACAGGAGCTCTTTGGGGCTACACCTTC	CASSLVGTGALWGYTF
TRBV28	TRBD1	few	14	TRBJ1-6	TGTGCCAGCAGTTATGGGACAGGGAATTCACCCCTCCACTTT	CASSYGTGNSPLHF
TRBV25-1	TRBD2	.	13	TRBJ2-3	TGTGCCAGCAGTGAATCTGGGACTAGGCGCGCTGCTTTT	CASSESGTRRAAF
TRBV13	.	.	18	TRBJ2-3	TGTGCCAGCAGCCCAACAGGGATACGCAGTATCCACAGGGATACGCAGTATTTT	CASSPTGIRSIHRDTQYF
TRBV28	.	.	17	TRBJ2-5	TGTGCCACCGCTATTGGGGATTTGGCGGCACTCCAAGAGACCCAGTACTTC	CATAIGDLAALQETQYF
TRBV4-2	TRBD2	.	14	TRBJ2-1	TGTGCCAGCAGCACGATAGCGGGAGTCGATGAGCAGTTCTTC	CASSTIAGVDEQFF
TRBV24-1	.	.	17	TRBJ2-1	TGTGCCACCAGTGACGCCGCTAGCATCGGGATTCACAATGAGCAGTTCTTC	CATSDAASIGIHNEQFF
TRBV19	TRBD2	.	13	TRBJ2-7	TGTGCCAGTAGTGGCGGGAGTTCGTACGAGCAGTACTTC	CASSGGSSYEQYF
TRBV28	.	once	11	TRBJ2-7	TGTGCCAGCAGTTCCTCCTACGAGCAGTACTTC	CASSSSYEQYF
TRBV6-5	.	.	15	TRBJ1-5	TGTGCCAGCAGTCGGGGGGGGTCTGGCAATCAGCCCCAGCATTTT	CASSRGGSGNQPQHF
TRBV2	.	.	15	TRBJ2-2	TGTGCCAGCAGTGAAGCGACCCGATACACCGGGGAGCTGTTTTTT	CASSEATRYTGELFF
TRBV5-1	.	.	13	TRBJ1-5	TGCGCCAGCAGCTTGGCCGGGAGCCAGCCCCAGCATTTT	CASSLAGSQPQHF
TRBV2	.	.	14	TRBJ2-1	TGTGCCAGCGGGGGACCGAGCTCCTACAATGAGCAGTTCTTC	CASGGPSSYNEQFF
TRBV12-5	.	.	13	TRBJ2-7	TGTGCTAGTGGTTTGGGCCGACACTCCGAGCAGTACTTC	CASGLGRHSEQYF
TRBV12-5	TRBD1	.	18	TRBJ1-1	TGTGCTAGTGGTTTGGTAAGGACAGGGCAGATTGTTGGCACTGAAGCTTTCTTT	CASGLVRTGQIVGTEAFF
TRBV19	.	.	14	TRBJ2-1	TGTGCCAGTAGCAAGGAGATAGCCTACAATGAGCAGTTCTTC	CASSKEIAYNEQFF
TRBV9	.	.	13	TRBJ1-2	TGTGCCAGCAGCGTAGATGAGGGACGGGGCTACACCTTC	CASSVDEGRGYTF
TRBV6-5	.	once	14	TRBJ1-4	TGTGCCAGCAAGACGGGACACGTCGAGGAAAAACTGTTTTTT	CASKTGHVEEKLFF
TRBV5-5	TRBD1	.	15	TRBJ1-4	TGTGCCAGCAGACCTACCGGGACAGGGTATGAAAAACTGTTTTTT	CASRPTGTGYEKLFF
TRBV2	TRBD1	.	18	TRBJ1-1	TGTGCCAGCAGTCGAGGGGCGGACAGGGGAGTCGAGAACACTGAAGCTTTCTTT	CASSRGADRGVENTEAFF
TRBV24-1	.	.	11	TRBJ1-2	TGTGCCACCAGTGATTTGAACGGCTACACCTTC	CATSDLNGYTF
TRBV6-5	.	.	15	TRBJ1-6	TGTGCCAGTGTTATTCGCCGCTCCTATAATTCACCCCTCCACTTT	CASVIRRSYNSPLHF
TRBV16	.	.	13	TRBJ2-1	TGTGCCAGCAGCCAAATTGGGGAGAATGAGCAGTTCTTC	CASSQIGENEQFF
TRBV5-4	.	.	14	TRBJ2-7	TGTGCCAGCAGCCCACAATTTCGTTCGTACGAGCAGTACTTC	CASSPQFRSYEQYF
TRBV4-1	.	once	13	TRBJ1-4	TGCGCCAGCAGCCAAGGGGGGGATGAAAAACTGTTTTTT	CASSQGGDEKLFF
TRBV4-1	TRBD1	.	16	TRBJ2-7	TGCGCCAGCAGCCCCCGGGGACAGTCCCCACCCTACGAGCAGTACTTC	CASSPRGQSPPYEQYF
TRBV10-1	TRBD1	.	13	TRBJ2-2	TGCGCCAGCATACAGGGGACAACCGGGGAGCTGTTTTTT	CASIQGTTGELFF
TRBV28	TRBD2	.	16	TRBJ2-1	TGTGCCGGCGGGGGAGCGGGACTAGCGGGAGATCATGAGCAGTTCTTC	CAGGGAGLAGDHEQFF
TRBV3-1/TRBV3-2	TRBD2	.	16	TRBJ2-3	TGTGCCAGCAGCCAAGAAGAGGGACTACCAAAAGATACGCAGTATTTT	CASSQEEGLPKDTQYF
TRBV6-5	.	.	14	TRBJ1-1	TGTGCCAGCAGTTTCGACGTGGTCAGCACTGAAGCTTTCTTT	CASSFDVVSTEAFF
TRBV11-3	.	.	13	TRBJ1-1	TGTGCCAGCAGCTTAGGGGCTAACACTGAAGCTTTCTTT	CASSLGANTEAFF
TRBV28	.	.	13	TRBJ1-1	TGTGCCAGCAGCGAGGGGAGGGGCACTGAAGCTTTCTTT	CASSEGRGTEAFF
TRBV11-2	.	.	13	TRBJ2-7	TGTGCCAGCAGCATCAGGGGGGCGAGGGAGCAGTACTTC	CASSIRGAREQYF
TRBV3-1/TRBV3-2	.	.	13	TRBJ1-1	TGTGCCAGCAGCCAAGCTATGAACACTGAAGCTTTCTTT	CASSQAMNTEAFF
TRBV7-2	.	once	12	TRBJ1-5	TGTGCCAGCGCCATTGACGGGCAGCCCCAGCATTTT	CASAIDGQPQHF
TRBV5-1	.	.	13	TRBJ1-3	TGCGCCAGCAGCTCCGACAGCCAAAACACCATATATTTT	CASSSDSQNTIYF
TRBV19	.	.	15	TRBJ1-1	TGTGCCAGTAGTATTGACGAGGGGTTGAACACTGAAGCTTTCTTT	CASSIDEGLNTEAFF
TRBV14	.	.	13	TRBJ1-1	TGTGCCAGCAGCCAAGTATTGGGCTTGGGGGCTTTCTTT	CASSQVLGLGAFF
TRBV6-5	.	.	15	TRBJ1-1	TGTGCCAGCACCGTCCAGGATCGGACGAACACTGAAGCTTTCTTT	CASTVQDRTNTEAFF
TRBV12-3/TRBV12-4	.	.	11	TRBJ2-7	TGTGCCAGCAGTCTCAGGGACGAGCAGTACTTC	CASSLRDEQYF
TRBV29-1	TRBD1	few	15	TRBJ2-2	TGCAGCGTGAAGTACCCGGGACAGAGAACCGGGGAGCTGTTTTTT	CSVKYPGQRTGELFF
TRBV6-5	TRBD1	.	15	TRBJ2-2	TGTGCCAGCCGCCAACAGGGACAGGGAGGCGGGGAGCTGTTTTTT	CASRQQGQGGGELFF
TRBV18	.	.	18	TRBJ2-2	TGTGCCAGCTCACCTTACCTTCCAAGGAGGAATAGCACCGGGGAGCTGTTTTTT	CASSPYLPRRNSTGELFF
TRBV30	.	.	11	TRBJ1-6	TGTGCCTGGAGCGACCCTTCACCCCTCCACTTT	CAWSDPSPLHF
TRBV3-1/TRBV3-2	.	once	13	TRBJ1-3	TGTGCCAGCAGCCCTAACTCTGGAAACACCATATATTTT	CASSPNSGNTIYF
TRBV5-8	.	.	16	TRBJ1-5	TGTGCCAGCAGCTTGGCCCGGGGAGGCGACAATCAGCCCCAGCATTTT	CASSLARGGDNQPQHF
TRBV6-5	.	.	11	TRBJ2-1	TGTGCCACAAACGCTAGGGGTGAGCAGTTCTTC	CATNARGEQFF
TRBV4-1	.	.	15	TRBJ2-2	TGCGCCAGCAGCCAAGTGAGTGGAACTAGCGGGGAGCTGTTTTTT	CASSQVSGTSGELFF
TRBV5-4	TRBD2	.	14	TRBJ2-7	TGTGCCAGCCGCCCTGCGGGAGGCCCCTACGAGCAGTACTTC	CASRPAGGPYEQYF
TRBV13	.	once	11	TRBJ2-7	TGTGCCAGCAGCTTTGAGGGTGAGCAGTACTTC	CASSFEGEQYF